The 5 T cell receptor beta chains below all came from one sample that was sequenced in a study of spatial heterogeneity in lung cancer (dated by TCRdb to about 2019). Library preparation was by 5' RACE. Sequencing relied on a NextSeq 500. TCRdb itself trimmed the public reads at Q25 with fastp, ran MiXCR and retained productive beta chains. Every entry covers one CDR3 protein and lists the most common genes and DNA from its rows. Present in this sample are 4,000 to 4,500 distinct CDR3 sequences, about 16% of which were seen just once. 55% to 75% of the sample goes to the ten largest clones. According to the study, the label for this sample's time point signals: sample taken at primary tumor resection. For TCR sequencing, whole RNA was extracted from tumor and nontumor lung tissue, or from cryopreserved PBMC samples, and no cell sorting was done. The material was PBMCs, obtained at surgery. These receptors all come from a male donor with early-stage non-small cell lung cancer.

CDR3 nucleotides: TGTGCCAGCACCGACCCGGGACAGGGCCTGGCCACTGAAGCTTTCTTT. Translated, it gives CASTDPGQGLATEAFF. The rearrangement links TRBV6-5 to TRBJ1-1, with 9 bases lining up with TRBD1. This CDR3 has 16 amino acids. Germline V gene data show CDR1 as MNHEY and CDR2 as SVGAGI. V shed 7 bases and J 4 bases; nucleotides not matched to a gene: 13.

This clonotype was counted at least ten times. The V call is TRBV23-1, the J call TRBJ2-5; 7 bases fit TRBD1. TRBV23-1 is marked as an open reading frame, function uncertain. V dropped 5 bases and J dropped 6; count of bases not matched to a gene: 18. The CDR3 extends over 17 amino acids. The CDR3 DNA reads TGCGCCAGCAGTACTGGCTCTCGGAGACAGGGTGGAAAGACCCAGTACTTC. Its protein is CASSTGSRRQGGKTQYF.

The chain has TRBV14 and TRBJ2-6, with unresolved D. Trimming shortened V by 3 bases and J by 1 base, and 7 bases separated the two germline ends. The CDR3 has 15 amino acids. From germline, CDR1 is SGHDN and CDR2 FVKESK. This CDR3 reads CASSQGSSGANVLTF. The CDR3 DNA is TGTGCCAGCAGCCAGGGGTCATCTGGGGCCAACGTCCTGACTTTC.

This clonotype has ten or more counts. The chain links TRBV7-6 to TRBJ2-3; D remains ambiguous. The germline gives CDR1 SGHVS, CDR2 FNYEAQ. With 5 bases removed from V and 6 bases from J, the gap between germline ends came to 9 bases. The CDR3 spans 12 residues. In nucleotides, the CDR3 is TGTGCCAGCAGCGATCAGTACGATACGCAGTATTTT. This codes for CASSDQYDTQYF.

This clonotype was detected ten times or more. V and J are TRBV6-2 or TRBV6-3 and TRBJ2-1; 8 nucleotides align to TRBD1. J was trimmed by 4 bases and V by 5 bases; bases with no gene match: 4. This CDR3 comprises 14 residues. Germline V gives CDR1 MNHEY, CDR2 SVGEGT. The DNA of the CDR3 is TGTGCCAGCAGTCGACAGGGGAGTTACAATGAGCAGTTCTTC. It encodes CASSRQGSYNEQFF.